This T cell receptor (beta chain) came from a study of blood T cell repertoires in COVID-19. TCRdb's table, derived via immunoSEQ multiplex PCR, lists solely in-frame clones and lacks some. The sample gives 100,000 to 150,000 clones, approximately 90% of which show up once; 7.7% is in the top ten. The germline V gene encodes CDR1 MGHRA and CDR2 YSYEKL. Trimming removed 3 bases at V and 1 base at J, with 10 bases between. The CDR3 sequence is 14 residues long. Sequenced material: peripheral blood. The chain couples TRBV4-1 to TRBJ2-7; D might be TRBD1 (5 bases). The clonotype comes from a human donor in a cohort sampled during active COVID-19. The CDR3 DNA follows: TGCGCCAGCAGCCATACAGGTACGTCCTACGAGCAGTACTTC. Its protein product is CASSHTGTSYEQYF.